This TCR beta chain emerged from a study of beta chain features in type 1 diabetes. Study-wide findings and caveats: Type 1 diabetes patients had moderately but significantly shorter TCRB CDR3s in all four CD4+ subsets. An over-representation of cells with high TCR expression could result from cDNA sequencing. More deletions and fewer insertions at VDJ junctions were seen in type 1 diabetes patients. Compared with healthy donors, patients appeared to share more similar naive, central memory and regulatory TCRB repertoires.

The study reverse transcribed the entire isolated RNA, so it sequenced expressed TCRB transcripts. Data came from immunoSEQ multiplex PCR; TCRdb stores just in-frame clones and leaves some out. The repertoire includes about 160,000 clones, under 9.5% of them detected once, and 0.5% sits in the top ten. Concerning this clone: The antigen remains undetermined.

V gave up 1 base and J gave up 2 bases, with 6 bases separating them. Germline V gene lookup returns CDR1 LNHDA and CDR2 SQIVND (reference sequence). CDR3 length equals 14 residues. CD4+ cells of the naive, central memory, regulatory and stem cell-like memory types were sorted via CD45RO/CCR7/CD25/CD127/CD95/CD27. The rearrangement joins TRBV19 to TRBJ2-1, with a weak D call TRBD2 (5 bases). The receptor was derived from a young man with type 1 diabetes. Sequencing was performed on central memory CD4+ T cells from blood. The CDR3 is CASSIVEAYNEQFF. The CDR3 coding sequence is TGTGCCAGTAGTATAGTGGAGGCCTACAATGAGCAGTTCTTC.